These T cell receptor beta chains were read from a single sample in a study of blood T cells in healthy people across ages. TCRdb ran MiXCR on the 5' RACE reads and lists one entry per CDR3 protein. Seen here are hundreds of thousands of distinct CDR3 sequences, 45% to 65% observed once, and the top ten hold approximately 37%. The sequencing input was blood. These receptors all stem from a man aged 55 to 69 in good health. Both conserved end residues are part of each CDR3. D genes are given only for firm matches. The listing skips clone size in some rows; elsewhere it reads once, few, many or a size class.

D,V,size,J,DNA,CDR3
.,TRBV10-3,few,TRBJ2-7,TGTGCCGCATGGCACACCGCCTACGAGCAGTACTTC,CAAWHTAYEQYF
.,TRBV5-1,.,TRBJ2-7,TGCGCCAGCAGCTTGGTGGGGGGTGTCGACGAGCAGTACTTC,CASSLVGGVDEQYF
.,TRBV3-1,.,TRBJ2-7,TGTGCCAGCAGCCAATTCCCAGGTGTCCACGAGCAGTACTTC,CASSQFPGVHEQYF
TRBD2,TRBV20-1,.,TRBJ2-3,TGCAGTGCCTCAAGACTAGCGGGGGGCACAGATACGCAGTATTTT,CSASRLAGGTDTQYF
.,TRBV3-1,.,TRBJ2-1,TGTGCCAGCAGGCACCGATGGGGGGGGGCGCGCAATGAGCAGTTCTTC,CASRHRWGGARNEQFF
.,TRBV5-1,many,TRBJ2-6,TGCGCCAGCAGCTTGTCGGGGGCTGGGGCCAACGTCCTGACTTTC,CASSLSGAGANVLTF
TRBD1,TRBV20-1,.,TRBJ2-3,TGCAGTGCTCGACAGGGAGGCACAGATACGCAGTATTTT,CSARQGGTDTQYF
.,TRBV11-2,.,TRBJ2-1,TGTGCCAGCAGCCCGTCGACGTCCGGGCAGCGCGGTGAGCAGTTCTTC,CASSPSTSGQRGEQFF
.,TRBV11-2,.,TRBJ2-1,TGTGCCAGCAGCTTAGTAATTTCGGGGTTGCAGTTCTTC,CASSLVISGLQFF
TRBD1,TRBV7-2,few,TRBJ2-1,TGTGCCAGCAGCAACCCCCCGACAGGGCTGGCATACAATGAGCAGTTCTTC,CASSNPPTGLAYNEQFF
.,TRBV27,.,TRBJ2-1,TGTGCCAGCAGTCCCCTGGGTGTGGCTAGGGACAATGAGCAGTTCTTC,CASSPLGVARDNEQFF
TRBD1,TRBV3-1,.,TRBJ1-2,TGTGCCAGCAGCCAGTCGGACAGGGAAATAAATGGCTACACCTTC,CASSQSDREINGYTF
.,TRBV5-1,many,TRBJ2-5,TGCGCCAGCAGCCTCACTGGGATTCAAGAGACCCAGTACTTC,CASSLTGIQETQYF
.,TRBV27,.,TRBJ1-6,TGTGCCAGCAGTTTATTCTCGACAGGAGTCAATTCACCCCTCCACTTT,CASSLFSTGVNSPLHF
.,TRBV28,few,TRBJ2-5,TGTGCCAGCAGTCCTAGCACCGCAACAGGTTGGGGTCGGGAGACCCAGTACTTC,CASSPSTATGWGRETQYF
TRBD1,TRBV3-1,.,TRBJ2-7,TGTGCCAGCAGCCAAGATATGACAGGGGCCTACGAGCAGTACTTC,CASSQDMTGAYEQYF
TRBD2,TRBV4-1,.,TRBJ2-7,TGCGCCAGCAGCCAAGATCTAGCGGGGGCAGCCTACGAGCAGTACTTC,CASSQDLAGAAYEQYF
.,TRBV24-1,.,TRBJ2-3,TGTGCCACCAGTGACAGCAGGGGCACAGATACGCAGTATTTT,CATSDSRGTDTQYF
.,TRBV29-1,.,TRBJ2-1,TGCAGCGTCGTAGGGGGGCGGGGCCCCTACAATGAGCAGTTCTTC,CSVVGGRGPYNEQFF
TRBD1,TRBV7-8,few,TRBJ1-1,TGTGCCAGCAGCTTAACGTCAGCAGGGGGGAACACTGAAGCTTTCTTT,CASSLTSAGGNTEAFF
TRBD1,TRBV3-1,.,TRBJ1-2,TGTGCCAGCAGCGCTACAGGGGTGGCCTATGGCTACACCTTC,CASSATGVAYGYTF
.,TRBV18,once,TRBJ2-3,TGTGCCAGCTCACCACCGTTCCCGGGAGATACGCAGTATTTT,CASSPPFPGDTQYF
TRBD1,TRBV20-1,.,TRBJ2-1,TGCAGTGCTAGTGGTGGACAGGGGGCCTACAATGAGCAGTTCTTC,CSASGGQGAYNEQFF
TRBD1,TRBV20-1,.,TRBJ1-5,TGCAGTGCGACGGACAGGGGGCTTCAGCCCCAGCATTTT,CSATDRGLQPQHF
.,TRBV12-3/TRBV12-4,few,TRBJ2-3,TGTGCCAGCAGTTTGGTTTGGTCAGATACGCAGTATTTT,CASSLVWSDTQYF
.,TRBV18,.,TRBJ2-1,TGTGCCAGCTCACCTCTCGACAGGTCCGACTCCTACAATGAGCAGTTCTTC,CASSPLDRSDSYNEQFF
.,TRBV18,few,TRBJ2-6,TGTGCCAGCTCACCACCAGGGAATGGGGCCAACGTCCTGACTTTC,CASSPPGNGANVLTF
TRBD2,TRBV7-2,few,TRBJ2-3,TGTGCCAGCGGTGGACTAGCGGGGATTACAGATACGCAGTATTTT,CASGGLAGITDTQYF
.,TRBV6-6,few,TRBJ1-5,TGTGCCAGCAGTGGGGGTACCTCGCCCCAGCATTTT,CASSGGTSPQHF
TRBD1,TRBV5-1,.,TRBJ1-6,TGCGCCAGCAGCTTACAGGGGGCAAGGTCACCCCTCCACTTT,CASSLQGARSPLHF
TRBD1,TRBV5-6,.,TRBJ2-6,TGTGCCAGCAGCTTCTTAGACAGGGGGCCTGGGGCCAACGTCCTGACTTTC,CASSFLDRGPGANVLTF
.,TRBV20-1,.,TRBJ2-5,TGCAGTGCTAGAGGCGCCGCAGGGACGGTGGAGACCCAGTACTTC,CSARGAAGTVETQYF
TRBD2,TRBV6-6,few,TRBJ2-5,TGTGCCAGCAGTGTATCGGGGGGGCAGGGGACCCAGTACTTC,CASSVSGGQGTQYF
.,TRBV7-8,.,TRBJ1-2,TGTGCCAGCAGCCCCAGGCGGGTACGAGGGAACTATGGCTACACCTTC,CASSPRRVRGNYGYTF
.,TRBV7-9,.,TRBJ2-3,TGTGCCAGCAGCTTAGGTGGACCGGTCACAGATACGCAGTATTTT,CASSLGGPVTDTQYF
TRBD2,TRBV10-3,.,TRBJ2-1,TGTGCCATTGCAACTAGCGGGGGGGGGAATGAGCAGTTCTTC,CAIATSGGGNEQFF
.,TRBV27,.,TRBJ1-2,TGTGCCAGCAGTCAGACAAGGGTCGATGGCTACACCTTC,CASSQTRVDGYTF
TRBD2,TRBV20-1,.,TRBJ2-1,TGCAGTGCTAGAAGGGGGGTCGGGGGGGGTTACAATGAGCAGTTCTTC,CSARRGVGGGYNEQFF
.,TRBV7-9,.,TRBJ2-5,TGTGCCAGCACCGACTCGGGGAGAGGGCGAGAGACCCAGTACTTC,CASTDSGRGRETQYF
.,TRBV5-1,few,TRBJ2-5,TGCGCCAGCACCGCAGGGAACGACCACGGCGGAGAGACCCAGTACTTC,CASTAGNDHGGETQYF
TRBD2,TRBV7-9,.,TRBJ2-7,TGTGCCAGCCTTAGGACGGGACTAGCGGGGTCCCAGTACTTC,CASLRTGLAGSQYF
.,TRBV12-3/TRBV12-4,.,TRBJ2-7,TGTGCCAGCAGTTCCCAGGCGGGGGAGCAGTACTTC,CASSSQAGEQYF